What follows are 27 T cell receptor beta chains derived from one specimen sequenced in a study of blood T cell repertoires in COVID-19. Measured with immunoSEQ multiplex PCR; TCRdb has only the in-frame clones, and not every one. This table has roughly 200,000 clones, 80% to 90% appearing once. The sequenced sample was peripheral blood. These TCRs come from a human donor with active or convalescent COVID-19. The donor label of this sample is uncertain.

This clone has a handful of counts. The V call is TRBV2, the J call TRBJ1-5; D is unresolved. The CDR3 covers 13 residues. With 6 bases removed from V and 1 base from J, the gap between germline ends came to 7 bases. In germline, CDR1 is SNHLY, CDR2 FYNNEI. The CDR3 DNA reads TGTGCCAGCAGACGAGGCAGCAATCAGCCCCAGCATTTT. Its translation is CASRRGSNQPQHF. Looking up the rest from reference TRBV2 and TRBJ1-5 gives the full variable domain: EPEVTQTPSHQVTQMGQEVILRCVPISNHLYFYWYRQILGQKVEFLVSFYNNEISEKSEIFDDQFSVERPDGSNFTLKIRSTKLEDSAMYFCASRRGSNQPQHFGDGTRLSIL.

V usage is TRBV15 and J usage is TRBJ2-7, with D hard to call. CDR1 LNHNV and CDR2 YYDKDF come from the germline V gene (reference sequence). CDR3 length equals 16 residues. V dropped 0 bases and J dropped 1 base, with 13 bases sitting between them. The CDR3 sequence is CATSRDMAVASYEQYF. The CDR3 DNA sequence: TGTGCCACCAGCAGAGATATGGCGGTAGCATCCTACGAGCAGTACTTC.

CDR3 coding DNA: TGTGCCGGGGGAAGATCAGGGGGCGGCTATGGCTACACCTTC. Translation: CAGGRSGGGYGYTF. The genes are TRBV30 and TRBJ1-2, with 8 nucleotides matching TRBD1. The CDR3 contains 14 residues. V lost 8 bases, J lost 4 bases, and 12 bases stayed unmatched. Looked up from germline, CDR1 is GTSNPN and CDR2 is SVGIG (reference sequence).

V is TRBV10-1 and J is TRBJ1-1; D is uncertain. Germline V gene lookup returns CDR1 WNHNN and CDR2 SYGVQD (reference sequence). CDR3 length equals 20 residues. V dropped 5 bases and J dropped 3 bases, with 31 bases sitting between them. The CDR3 nucleotides are TGCGCCAGCAGTCAAATCCCCCGGTGGGAGGGAAGGTGGGTGTACACTGAAGCTTTCTTT. The encoded protein is CASSQIPRWEGRWVYTEAFF.

The chain carries TRBV5-4 and TRBJ2-7, with 11 bases that match TRBD2. The ends lost 4 bases at V and 1 base at J; junction bases unmatched: 7. The CDR3 extends over 16 amino acids. In germline, CDR1 is SGHNT, CDR2 YYREEE (reference sequence). The CDR3 sequence: CASSMWTSGLSYEQYF. The CDR3 region has the DNA TGTGCCAGCAGCATGTGGACTAGCGGGCTGTCCTACGAGCAGTACTTC.

This chain joins TRBV4-1 and TRBJ2-3; 11 bases are a match to TRBD2. The CDR3 spans 16 residues. Per the germline V gene, CDR1 is MGHRA and CDR2 is YSYEKL. V was pared by 4 bases and J by 2 bases, with 5 bases of the junction left unmatched. CDR3 bases: TGCGCCAGCAGCCCTCGACTAGCGGGACCCACAGATACGCAGTATTTT. Protein: CASSPRLAGPTDTQYF.

The gene calls are TRBV18 and TRBJ2-2; 9 nucleotides line up with TRBD2. The CDR3 has 16 amino acids. Germline CDR1 reads KGHSH; CDR2 reads LQKENI. The junction had 7 bases not matched to a gene; V was cut back by 3 bases and J by 5 bases. The CDR3 loop is CASSPSGLALTGELFF. Here the CDR3 DNA reads TGTGCCAGCTCACCCTCGGGACTAGCATTAACCGGGGAGCTGTTTTTT.

The chain employs TRBV11-3 and TRBJ2-5; D is ambiguous. This CDR3 is built from 13 residues. Germline V gene sequence: CDR1 SGHNT, CDR2 YENEEA. V lost 2 bases and J lost 2, with 6 bases in between. The DNA of the CDR3 is TGTGCCAGCAGCTTAAACAAACAAGAGACCCAGTACTTC. It specifies CASSLNKQETQYF.

The chain combines TRBV5-1 with TRBJ2-7; 9 bases match TRBD2. Per the germline V gene, CDR1 is SGHRS and CDR2 is YFSETQ. The CDR3 spans 14 residues. The V gene end was trimmed by 4 bases and the J gene end by 0 bases; junction bases not matched to a gene: 2. The CDR3 nucleotides are TGCGCCAGCAGCGGACTAGCGCGCTCCTACGAGCAGTACTTC. This sequence encodes CASSGLARSYEQYF.

The CDR3 loop is CASSPSQQNRNTEAFF. CDR3 bases: TGTGCCAGCAGCCCGTCCCAACAAAACCGGAACACTGAAGCTTTCTTT. This chain joins TRBV9 and TRBJ1-1; D unclear. V shed 4 bases and J shed 1 base, with 17 bases lying between them. Germline V gene sequence: CDR1 SGDLS, CDR2 YYNGEE. This CDR3 region has 16 residues.

This clone was counted between two and nine times. V gene TRBV5-1 combines with J gene TRBJ2-2; 10 bases agree with TRBD1. The CDR3 runs to 15 residues. The junction had 5 bases not matched to a gene; V was cut back by 3 bases and J by 6 bases. The germline gives CDR1 SGHRS, CDR2 YFSETQ. Here the CDR3 reads CASSSGTGEAGELFF. CDR3 DNA: TGCGCCAGCAGCTCCGGGACAGGGGAAGCCGGGGAGCTGTTTTTT. The full variable domain, completed using reference TRBV5-1 and TRBJ2-2, is KAGVTQTPRYLIKTRGQQVTLSCSPISGHRSVSWYQQTPGQGLQFLFEYFSETQRNKGNFPGRFSGRQFSNSRSEMNVSTLELGDSALYLCASSSGTGEAGELFFGEGSRLTVL.

The chain uses TRBV28 and TRBJ1-1; D is undetermined. Trimming cost V 6 bases and J 1 base, with 3 bases left between them. This CDR3 is built from 11 residues. The germline gives CDR1 MDHEN, CDR2 SYDVKM. The CDR3 loop is CASRQNTEAFF. The CDR3 coding sequence is TGTGCCAGCAGACAGAACACTGAAGCTTTCTTT.

The V and J genes are TRBV5-1 and TRBJ2-4, with 7 bases that match TRBD1. Germline CDR1 reads SGHRS; CDR2 reads YFSETQ. The V segment lost 2 bases and the J segment 0 bases; nucleotides outside the gene matches: 8. CDR3 length: 17 amino acids. The DNA of the CDR3 is TGCGCCAGCAGCTTCGGGACAGTGGGTATAGCCAAAAACATTCAGTACTTC. Its translation: CASSFGTVGIAKNIQYF. The full variable domain, rest sourced from reference TRBV5-1 and TRBJ2-4, is KAGVTQTPRYLIKTRGQQVTLSCSPISGHRSVSWYQQTPGQGLQFLFEYFSETQRNKGNFPGRFSGRQFSNSRSEMNVSTLELGDSALYLCASSFGTVGIAKNIQYFGAGTRLSVL.

The CDR3 here is CAWKAVGYTF. CDR3 coding DNA: TGTGCCTGGAAGGCGGTTGGCTACACCTTC. The chain carries TRBV30 and TRBJ1-2; no clear D. Germline V gene sequence: CDR1 GTSNPN, CDR2 SVGIG (reference sequence). The CDR3 is made up of 10 amino acids. Trimming removed 4 bases from V and 7 bases from J, with 7 bases in between.

The chain couples TRBV27 to TRBJ2-1, with TRBD2 matching 7 bases. This CDR3 has 15 amino acids. V lost 8 bases, J lost 5 bases, and 12 bases stayed unmatched. Germline CDR1 and CDR2: MNHEY and SMNVEV (reference sequence). CDR3 in DNA: TGTGCCAGCCTCCCGGACGCGGGACTAAACAATGAGCAGTTCTTC. Translated, it gives CASLPDAGLNNEQFF.

The chain combines TRBV7-9 with TRBJ1-5; 7 bases line up with TRBD1. This CDR3 spans 15 amino acids. Germline CDR1 SEHNR, CDR2 FQNEAQ (reference sequence). Trimming took 2 bases from V and 1 from J; bases not matched to a gene: 2. The CDR3 protein is CASSLTGQSNQPQHF. CDR3 bases: TGTGCCAGCAGCTTAACGGGACAGAGCAATCAGCCCCAGCATTTT.

J is TRBJ2-5 and V is TRBV30, with no clear D. V shed 1 base and J shed 4 bases, with 10 bases lying between them. The length of the CDR3 is 13 residues. In germline, CDR1 is GTSNPN, CDR2 SVGIG (reference sequence). CDR3 sequence: CAWSGATRETQYF. CDR3 coding DNA: TGTGCCTGGAGTGGGGCTACCAGAGAGACCCAGTACTTC.

This clone was observed a handful of times. The V call is TRBV18, the J call TRBJ1-5; no clear D. Germline lookup yields CDR1 KGHSH and CDR2 LQKENI. The CDR3 covers 15 residues. V shed 1 base and J shed 10 bases, with 17 bases lying between them. As DNA, the CDR3 is TGTGCCAGCTCACCACAGGCCCGGCGGGAAGGCCCCCAGCATTTT. As protein: CASSPQARREGPQHF.

The V call is TRBV5-5, the J call TRBJ1-4; D remains unclear. V dropped 2 bases and J dropped 0 bases, with 11 bases sitting between them. Germline V gene sequence: CDR1 SGHKS, CDR2 YYEKEE (reference sequence). CDR3 length: 16 residues. CDR3 in amino acids: CASSFGRVATNEKLFF. The DNA for the CDR3 is TGTGCCAGCAGCTTTGGGAGGGTTGCAACTAATGAAAAACTGTTTTTT.

The chain recombines TRBV7-9 with TRBJ1-5; D perhaps matches TRBD1 (5 bases). The CDR3 covers 13 residues. Trimming cost V 4 bases and J 5 bases, with 9 bases left between them. Germline loops: CDR1 SEHNR, CDR2 FQNEAQ (reference sequence). The CDR3 bases are TGTGCCAGCAGCTCCGGGACTTATCAGCCCCAGCATTTT. It yields the protein CASSSGTYQPQHF.

This rearrangement joins TRBV20-1 to TRBJ2-5, with 8 bases identical to TRBD1. This CDR3 is built from 11 residues. Germline loops: CDR1 DFQATT, CDR2 SNEGSKA (reference sequence). The CDR3 DNA reads as TGCAGCCGGGACAGGCTAGAGACCCAGTACTTC. Encoded protein: CSRDRLETQYF.

Concerning this clone: The same CDR3 is also encoded by other DNA sequences in this sample. J is TRBJ1-1 and V is TRBV5-6; TRBD1 might be the D (6 bases). Trimming took off 0 bases at V and 4 bases at J, with 7 bases between the two ends. CDR3 length: 13 amino acids. Germline-derived CDR1 and CDR2 are SGHDT and YYEEEE. Here the CDR3 DNA reads TGTGCCAGCAGCTTGGGAGGGGGCACTGAAGCTTTCTTT. It translates to CASSLGGGTEAFF.

The chain links TRBV19 to TRBJ1-2; D is unresolved. Germline V lookup: CDR1 LNHDA, CDR2 SQIVND (reference sequence). This CDR3 has 14 residues. The V end was cut by 4 bases, the J end by 2 bases, with 11 bases between. The DNA for the CDR3 is TGTGCCAGTAGTAACGCGGGCCACAACTATGGCTACACCTTC. Amino acids: CASSNAGHNYGYTF. Full variable domain (remainder filled in from reference TRBV19 and TRBJ1-2): DGGITQSPKYLFRKEGQNVTLSCEQNLNHDAMYWYRQDPGQGLRLIYYSQIVNDFQKGDIAEGYSVSREKKESFPLTVTSAQKNPTAFYLCASSNAGHNYGYTFGSGTRLTVV.

CDR3 amino acids: CASSLVREAEAFF. The CDR3, as DNA: TGTGCCAGCAGTTTAGTGAGAGAGGCTGAAGCTTTCTTT. The rearrangement joins TRBV12-3 or TRBV12-4 to TRBJ1-1; D gene ambiguous. Trimming took off 1 base at V and 6 bases at J, with 9 bases between the two ends. The CDR3 consists of 13 residues.

The V gene is TRBV27, the J gene TRBJ1-2, with D maybe TRBD1 (5 bases). V was trimmed by 3 bases and J by 5 bases, leaving 13 bases between them. The CDR3 totals 14 residues. Germline V gives CDR1 MNHEY, CDR2 SMNVEV (reference sequence). The CDR3 DNA reads as TGTGCCAGCAGTTTTTTGGGGGGTTTTTATGGCTACACCTTC. It is translated as CASSFLGGFYGYTF.

The CDR3 spells CASSLNWATEAFF. The CDR3 bases are TGTGCCAGCAGCTTGAATTGGGCCACTGAAGCTTTCTTT. The chain carries TRBV14 and TRBJ1-1, with D unclear. V was pared by 5 bases and J by 4 bases, with 11 bases between. The germline V gene encodes CDR1 SGHDN and CDR2 FVKESK. The CDR3 is 13 amino acids.

The chain couples TRBV4-2 to TRBJ2-7; 10 bases are shared with TRBD2. Germline V gene sequence: CDR1 LGHNA, CDR2 YNFKEQ. The V segment lost 3 bases and the J segment 1 base; nucleotides outside the gene matches: 3. The CDR3 totals 15 residues. CDR3: CASSQQAGGSYEQYF. CDR3 nucleotides: TGTGCCAGCAGCCAGCAAGCGGGGGGGTCCTACGAGCAGTACTTC.